This TCR beta chain was documented in a study of OX40 agonist ivuxolimab in advanced cancers. In the study overall: Ivuxolimab, an agonistic anti-OX40 (CD134) antibody, was given to patients. Age averaged around 58 years (range about 23 to 85), and about 86% were male. Regarding the study as a whole: Clonal expansion by week 6 occurred in CD4+ and CD8+ blood T cells (at 0.1 to 3.0 mg/kg). CD8+ T cells showed, on average, more clonal expansion than CD4+ cells.

The repertoire was sequenced with immunoSEQ multiplex PCR; TCRdb's copy has only in-frame clones and lacks some. The sample holds approximately 15,000 clones; about 89% are singletons and the top ten take about 66%. This CDR3 is built from 15 residues. V lost 3 bases to trimming and J lost 1 base, with 13 bases between them. From germline, CDR1 is LGHNA and CDR2 YNFKEQ. Comments on this clone: The antigen is not known.

This rearrangement joins TRBV4-2 to TRBJ2-7; no reliable D call. This receptor was obtained from an adult with an advanced solid tumor such as melanoma, head and neck, liver or kidney cancer. Specimen: CD4+ or CD8+ T cells sorted from blood, collected in a trial of the OX40 agonist ivuxolimab. In nucleotides, the CDR3 is TGTGCCAGCAGCCATGTGTGGGCTCCTTCCTACGAGCAGTACTTC. The encoded protein is CASSHVWAPSYEQYF.